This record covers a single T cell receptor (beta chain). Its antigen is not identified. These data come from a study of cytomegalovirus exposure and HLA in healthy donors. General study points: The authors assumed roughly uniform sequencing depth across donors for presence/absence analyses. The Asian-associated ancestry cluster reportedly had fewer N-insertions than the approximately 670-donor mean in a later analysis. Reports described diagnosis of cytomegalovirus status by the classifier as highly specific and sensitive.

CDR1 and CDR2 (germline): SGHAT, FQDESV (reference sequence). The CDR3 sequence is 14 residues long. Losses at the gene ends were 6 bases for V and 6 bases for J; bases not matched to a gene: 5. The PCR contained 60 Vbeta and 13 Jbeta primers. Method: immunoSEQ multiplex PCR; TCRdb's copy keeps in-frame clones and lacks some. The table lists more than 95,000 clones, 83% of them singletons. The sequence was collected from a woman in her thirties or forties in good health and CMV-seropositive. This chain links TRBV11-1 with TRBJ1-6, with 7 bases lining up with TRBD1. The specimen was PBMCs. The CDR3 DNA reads TGTGCCAGCAGAGACAGGGCGACTAATTCACCCCTCCACTTT. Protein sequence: CASRDRATNSPLHF.